Listed below are T cell receptor beta chains from one sample, sequenced in a study of cytomegalovirus exposure and HLA in healthy donors. Method: immunoSEQ multiplex PCR; TCRdb's copy keeps in-frame clones and lacks some. Among nearly 200,000 clones listed, more than 65% were seen once. The sample was PBMCs. These TCRs come from a woman in her twenties or thirties in good health and CMV-seropositive. Both conserved end residues are trimmed from each CDR3. Each record gives: J gene, V gene, CDR3 protein.

TRBJ1-5 | TRBV15 | ATSRDISRPNQPQH
TRBJ1-2 | TRBV27 | ASSLSDWNYGYT
TRBJ1-2 | TRBV7-2 | ASSPDRNYGYT
TRBJ2-1 | TRBV29-1 | SARTGGNNEQF
TRBJ2-2 | TRBV11-2 | ASSLFSRETGELF
TRBJ2-7 | TRBV2 | ASSVQGWHEQY
TRBJ2-7 | TRBV11-2 | ASSLDIYYEQY
TRBJ2-1 | TRBV27 | ASSSSSIDYYNEQF
TRBJ2-7 | TRBV2 | ASRGTSTDYEQY
TRBJ2-7 | TRBV19 | ASSRREGSYEQY
TRBJ2-7 | TRBV28 | ASKTTVVSSGRRPYEQY
TRBJ2-1 | TRBV19 | ASTPTSGRRNEQF
TRBJ2-1 | TRBV2 | AREVTGDNDIQWSLL
TRBJ1-2 | TRBV20-1 | SADRGGGYT
TRBJ1-1 | TRBV7-9 | ASSLLSSNTEAF
TRBJ1-2 | TRBV7-2 | ASSNRDREDLDYGYT
TRBJ2-1 | TRBV19 | ASSIVSGIDEQF
TRBJ2-1 | TRBV7-2 | ASSLSSAYNEQF
TRBJ2-7 | TRBV5-1 | ASSSREDSYEQY
TRBJ2-1 | TRBV5-4 | ASSVEGGWNEQF
TRBJ2-1 | TRBV7-2 | ASSLEGSGQGYNEQF
TRBJ2-4 | TRBV18 | ASSPTLALAKNIQY
TRBJ2-7 | TRBV7-8 | ASSLSNEQY
TRBJ1-2 | TRBV6-1 | ASTGQEANYGYT
TRBJ1-1 | TRBV29-1 | SVARQGAVSEAF
TRBJ2-7 | TRBV14 | ASSQGQGRY
TRBJ2-1 | TRBV7-3 | ASSLEGDEQF
TRBJ2-1 | TRBV2 | ARTSATYNEQF
TRBJ1-1 | TRBV19 | ASSPVWGPNTEAF
TRBJ2-7 | TRBV6-5 | ASSYSGDEQY
TRBJ1-2 | TRBV28 | ASGPGGAEVGYGYT
TRBJ1-1 | TRBV29-1 | SVAREIGRGTEAF
TRBJ1-1 | TRBV28 | ASSFGRGSGLTEAF
TRBJ1-1 | TRBV28 | ASSLTGREAF
TRBJ2-7 | TRBV7-8 | ASRPDRGSGEQY
TRBJ2-5 | TRBV29-1 | SARKDTYSQETQY
TRBJ2-7 | TRBV28 | ASSSSGTSGYEQY
TRBJ2-5 | TRBV5-4 | ASSSKRDGETQY
TRBJ2-5 | TRBV18 | ASSPRTSGRLETQY
TRBJ1-1 | TRBV6-5 | ASRPPDRPDTEAF
TRBJ2-3 | TRBV27 | ASSPNAGVDTQY
TRBJ2-1 | TRBV4-1 | ASSQVLVAGAGEQF
TRBJ1-1 | TRBV11-1 | ASSLSDSGSTEAF
TRBJ2-7 | TRBV18 | ASAPSQPYEQY
TRBJ1-3 | TRBV27 | ASSFRQGLGGNTIY
TRBJ2-5 | TRBV30 | ACQQVRTQY
TRBJ2-2 | TRBV6-4 | ASSSFQGGTGELF
TRBJ2-3 | TRBV7-9 | ASSLGRGGGYTQY
TRBJ1-2 | TRBV7-9 | ASSPQAEKYGYT
TRBJ2-2 | TRBV4-2 | ASSRPQGTGELF
TRBJ1-1 | TRBV11-3 | ASSVRANTEAF
TRBJ2-7 | TRBV25-1 | ASSAAGHSYEQY
TRBJ2-6 | TRBV9 | ASSVGGGPLSGANVLT